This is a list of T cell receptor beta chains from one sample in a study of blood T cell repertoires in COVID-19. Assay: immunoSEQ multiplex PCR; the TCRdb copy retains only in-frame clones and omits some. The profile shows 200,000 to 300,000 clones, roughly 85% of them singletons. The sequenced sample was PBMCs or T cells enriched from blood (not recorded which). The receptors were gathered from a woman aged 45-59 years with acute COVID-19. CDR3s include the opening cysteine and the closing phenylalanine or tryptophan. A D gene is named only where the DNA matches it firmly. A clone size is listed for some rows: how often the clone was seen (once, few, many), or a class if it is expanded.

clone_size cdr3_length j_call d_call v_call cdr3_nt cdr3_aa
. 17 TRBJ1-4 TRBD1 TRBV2 TGTGCCAGCAGAGATCGGGACAGGGGGCCTACTAATGAAAAACTGTTTTTT CASRDRDRGPTNEKLFF
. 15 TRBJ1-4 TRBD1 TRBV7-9 TGTGCCAGCAGCAGAGGGACAGGGGTGTCTGAAAAACTGTTTTTT CASSRGTGVSEKLFF
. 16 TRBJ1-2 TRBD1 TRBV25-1 TGTGCCAGCAGTGAACCGGGACAGTCTTCCAACTATGGCTACACCTTC CASSEPGQSSNYGYTF
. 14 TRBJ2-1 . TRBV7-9 TGTGCCAGCAGCCCGGGATCCCCCTACAATGAGCAGTTCTTC CASSPGSPYNEQFF
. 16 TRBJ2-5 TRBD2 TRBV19 TGTGCCAGTAGTATAGGGGGGGGAGAAGGCGAGGAGACCCAGTACTTC CASSIGGGEGEETQYF
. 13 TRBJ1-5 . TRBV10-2 TGCGCCAGCAGTGACAGGGTTGATCAGCCCCAGCATTTT CASSDRVDQPQHF
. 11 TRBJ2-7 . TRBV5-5 TGTGCCAGCAGCTCCACCTACGAGCAGTACTTC CASSSTYEQYF
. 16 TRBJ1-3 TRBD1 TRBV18 TGTGCCAGCTCACTCCCCCCGACAGGGACTGGAAACACCATATATTTT CASSLPPTGTGNTIYF
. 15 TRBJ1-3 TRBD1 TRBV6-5 TGTGCCAGCAGTAGACAGGGGGCGCCTGGAAACACCATATATTTT CASSRQGAPGNTIYF
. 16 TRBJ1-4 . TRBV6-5 TGTGCCAGCAGTTACTCCACACGAACAACTAATGAAAAACTGTTTTTT CASSYSTRTTNEKLFF
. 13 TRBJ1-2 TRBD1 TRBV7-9 TGTGCCAGCAGCTTACCTGCCCTAGCAGGGGGCACCTTC CASSLPALAGGTF
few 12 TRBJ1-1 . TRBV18 TGTGCCAGCTCATCCTCGAACACTGAAGCTTTCTTT CASSSSNTEAFF
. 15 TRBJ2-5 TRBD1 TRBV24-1 TGTGCCACCAGTGACTCCGGACAGGGGCAAGAGACCCAGTACTTC CATSDSGQGQETQYF
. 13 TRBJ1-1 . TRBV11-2 TGTGCCAGCAGATTTACAGGGTTGGACGAAGCTTTCTTT CASRFTGLDEAFF
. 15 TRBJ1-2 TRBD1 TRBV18 TGTGCCAGCTCACCAACTGGACAGGACTCCTATGGCTACACCTTC CASSPTGQDSYGYTF
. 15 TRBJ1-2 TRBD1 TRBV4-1 TGCGCCAGCAGCCAAGATCGTGGCAGGGGGACAGGCTACACCTTC CASSQDRGRGTGYTF
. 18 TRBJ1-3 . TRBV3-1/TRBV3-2 TGTGCCAGCACCCCATTGGGCCGACCCGGAAGGCCTGGAAACACCATATATTTT CASTPLGRPGRPGNTIYF
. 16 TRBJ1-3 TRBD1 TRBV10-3 TGTGCCATCAGTGAGGCTCACAGGGGGCCTGGAAACACCATATATTTT CAISEAHRGPGNTIYF
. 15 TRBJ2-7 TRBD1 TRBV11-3 TGTGCCAGCAGCCCCGGACAGGGAGCCAGCTACGAGCAGTACTTC CASSPGQGASYEQYF
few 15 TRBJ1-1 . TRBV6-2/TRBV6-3 TGTGCCAGCAGTTACCCTAACGGCCAGGGGACTGAAGCTTTCTTT CASSYPNGQGTEAFF
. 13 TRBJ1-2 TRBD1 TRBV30 TGTGCCTGGAGGGAGGGACAGGCGGTAGGCTACACCTTC CAWREGQAVGYTF
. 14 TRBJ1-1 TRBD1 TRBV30 TGTGCCTGGGGAACAGGGGGGGGCGGCACTGAAGCTTTCTTT CAWGTGGGGTEAFF
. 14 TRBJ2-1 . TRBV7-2 TGTGCCAGCACCCGGACTGCCTCCTACAATGAGCAGTTCTTC CASTRTASYNEQFF
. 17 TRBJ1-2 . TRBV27 TGTGCCAGCAGTTTATCCCCGCCGGCCCTGGAGAGCTATGGCTACACCTTC CASSLSPPALESYGYTF
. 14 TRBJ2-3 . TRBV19 TGTGCCAGTACAGGACTTCTCAACACAGATACGCAGTATTTT CASTGLLNTDTQYF
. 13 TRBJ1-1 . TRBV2 TGTGCCAGCAGTGCGGACATGAACACTGAAGCTTTCTTT CASSADMNTEAFF
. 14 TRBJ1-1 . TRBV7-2 TGTGCCAGCAGCCTTGGCGGGGAGCACACTGAAGCTTTCTTT CASSLGGEHTEAFF
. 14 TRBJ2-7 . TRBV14 TGTGCCAGCAGCCAAGTTCAGGGGTCCGGCGAGCAGTACTTC CASSQVQGSGEQYF
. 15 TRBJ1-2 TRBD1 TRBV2 TGTGCCAGCAGTGAACGACAGGGCCTCAACTATGGCTACACCTTC CASSERQGLNYGYTF
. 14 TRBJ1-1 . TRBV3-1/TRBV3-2 TGTGCCAGCAGCTTGAAGCGGGGGAACACTGAAGCTTTCTTT CASSLKRGNTEAFF
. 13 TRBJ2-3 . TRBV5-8 TGTGCCAGCAGCTTGACAGGATCAGATACGCAGTATTTT CASSLTGSDTQYF
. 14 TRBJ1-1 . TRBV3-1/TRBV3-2 TGTGCCAGCAGCCAAATTCAGGCGAACACTGAAGCTTTCTTT CASSQIQANTEAFF
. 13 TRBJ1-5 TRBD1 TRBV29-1 TGCAGCGTTGGACAGGGGGGCAATCAGCCCCAGCATTTT CSVGQGGNQPQHF
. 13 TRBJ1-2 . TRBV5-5 TGTGCCAGCAGCCTACAGGCTAACTATGGCTACACCTTC CASSLQANYGYTF
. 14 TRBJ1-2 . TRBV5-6 TGTGCCAGCAGCTTTGGGGGCGGTAAGAATTACTACACCTTC CASSFGGGKNYYTF
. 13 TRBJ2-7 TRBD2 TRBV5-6 TGTGCCAGCCAACCGGGACTAGGATACGAGCAGTACTTC CASQPGLGYEQYF